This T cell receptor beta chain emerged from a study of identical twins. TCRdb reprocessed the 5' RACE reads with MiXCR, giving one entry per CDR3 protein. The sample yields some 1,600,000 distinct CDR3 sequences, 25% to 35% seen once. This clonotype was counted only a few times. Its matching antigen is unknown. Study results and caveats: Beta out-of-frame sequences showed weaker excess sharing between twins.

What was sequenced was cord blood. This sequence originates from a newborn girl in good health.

In DNA form, the CDR3 reads TGTGCCAGCAGCGCCGGGACTGACGAAAAACTGTTTTTT. Translation gives CASSAGTDEKLFF. This chain connects TRBV9 to TRBJ1-4; possibly TRBD1 for D (5 bases). Germline values: CDR1 SGDLS, CDR2 YYNGEE. The CDR3 spans 13 residues. The V end was cut by 3 bases, the J end by 8 bases, with 11 bases between.